The present entry profiles one T cell receptor (beta chain) with its context. The antigen remains unidentified. Time point defined: cycle 4 day 1 (C4D1), after more than five weeks of nivolumab. Brentuximab vedotin exposure varied among the patients, all of whom had relapsed after autologous stem cell transplantation. TCRdb's copy holds only in-frame clones and misses some; the assay was immunoSEQ multiplex PCR. The table has more than 95,000 clones, approximately 89% seen once. Germline V CDR1 and CDR2: SGHDT, YYEEEE. V shed 5 bases and J 4 bases; nucleotides not matched to a gene: 11. The CDR3 is made up of 16 amino acids. This entry comes from a study of PD-1 blockade in classical Hodgkin lymphoma. General study points: Newly diagnosed patients were reported to exhibit reduced baseline TCR diversity relative to healthy donors. Some patients began nivolumab under 1 year after ASCT. These patients were excluded from later analyses. Reasons behind the repertoire differences stay unclear, perhaps disease activity or earlier therapy. A significant rise in TCR diversity by C4D1 was seen for CD4+ but not CD8+ cells.

The chain is built from TRBV5-6 and TRBJ2-2; 7 bases are a match to TRBD1. The clonotype comes from a human donor with classical Hodgkin lymphoma. The material was peripheral blood mononuclear cells (PBMCs), obtained before the fourth cycle of nivolumab. In DNA form, the CDR3 reads TGTGCCAGCAGGGGGCGACAGGGACGAAGCACCGGGGAGCTGTTTTTT. This sequence encodes CASRGRQGRSTGELFF.